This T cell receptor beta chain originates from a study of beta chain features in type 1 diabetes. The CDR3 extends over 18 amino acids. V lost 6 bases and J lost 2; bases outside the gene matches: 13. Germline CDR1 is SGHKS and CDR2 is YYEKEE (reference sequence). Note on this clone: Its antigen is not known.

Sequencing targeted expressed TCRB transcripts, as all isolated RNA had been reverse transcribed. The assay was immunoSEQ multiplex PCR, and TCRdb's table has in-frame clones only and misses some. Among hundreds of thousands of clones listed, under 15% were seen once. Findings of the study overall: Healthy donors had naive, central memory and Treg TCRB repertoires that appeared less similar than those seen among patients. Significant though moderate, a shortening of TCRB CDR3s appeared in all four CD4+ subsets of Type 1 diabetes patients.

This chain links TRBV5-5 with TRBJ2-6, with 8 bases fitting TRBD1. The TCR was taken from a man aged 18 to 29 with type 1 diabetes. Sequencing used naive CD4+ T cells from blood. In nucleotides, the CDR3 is TGTGCCAGCACCTTCTGGGGGACAGGCACCACTGGGGCCAACGTCCTGACTTTC. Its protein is CASTFWGTGTTGANVLTF.